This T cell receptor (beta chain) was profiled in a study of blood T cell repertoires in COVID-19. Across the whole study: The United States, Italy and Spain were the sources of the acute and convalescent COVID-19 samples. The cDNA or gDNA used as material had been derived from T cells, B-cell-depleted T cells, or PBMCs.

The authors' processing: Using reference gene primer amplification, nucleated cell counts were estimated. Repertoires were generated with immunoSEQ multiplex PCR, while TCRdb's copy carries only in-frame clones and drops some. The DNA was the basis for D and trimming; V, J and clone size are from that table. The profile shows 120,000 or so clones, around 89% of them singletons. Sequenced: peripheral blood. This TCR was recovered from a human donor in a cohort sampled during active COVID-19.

The CDR3 is CASSLDRGSYEQYF. CDR3 in DNA: TGTGCCAGCAGTCTGGACAGGGGATCGTACGAGCAGTACTTC. The chain employs TRBV2 and TRBJ2-7; the match to TRBD1 covers 9 bases. The CDR3 is made up of 14 amino acids. Per the germline V gene, CDR1 is SNHLY and CDR2 is FYNNEI. The V segment lost 5 bases and the J segment 4 bases; nucleotides outside the gene matches: 6.